The subject of this entry is one T cell receptor beta chain. Its antigen is not identified. These data come from a study of cytomegalovirus exposure and HLA in healthy donors. The study, taken as a whole, reports: Reportedly, HLA-A and HLA-B alleles of most subjects were accurately predicted from TCR beta.

Unmatched junction bases numbered 2, after V lost 5 bases and J lost 4 bases. The CDR3 is made up of 13 amino acids. Germline V CDR1 and CDR2: SGHVS, FQNEAQ. In the PCR, 60 Vbeta and 13 Jbeta primers were used. Clones were sequenced by immunoSEQ multiplex PCR, and TCRdb holds only the in-frame ones, with some missing. The sample holds roughly 100,000 clones, approximately 66% seen once. The source of this sequence is a woman in her forties or fifties in good health and CMV-seronegative. Sequenced input: PBMCs. The V call is TRBV7-8, the J call TRBJ2-4; 7 bases agree with TRBD1. CDR3: CASSPGQKNIQYF. CDR3 in DNA: TGTGCCAGCAGCCCGGGACAGAAAAACATTCAGTACTTC.